This is a list of T cell receptor beta chains from one sample in a study of graft-versus-host responses after intestinal transplantation. Repertoires were generated with immunoSEQ multiplex PCR, while TCRdb's copy carries only in-frame clones and drops some. The sample shows roughly 4,000 clones, roughly 85% of them seen only once. The sequencing here drew on ileum tissue, taken roughly 660 days after intestinal transplant. The receptors here all came from a human patient who received an intestinal transplant, so some T cells may come from the graft donor. Both conserved end residues are part of each CDR3. A D gene is named only where the DNA matches it firmly. Only some rows state a clone size, as once, few, many or a class for expanded clones.

J gene: TRBJ2-7
clone size: NA
V gene: TRBV5-1
D gene: NA
CDR3 DNA: TGCGCCAGCAGCTTGTCTATAGGACAGACAACCTACGAGCAGTACTTC
CDR3 protein: CASSLSIGQTTYEQYF

J gene: TRBJ2-7
clone size: NA
V gene: TRBV6-6
D gene: NA
CDR3 DNA: TGTGCCAGCAGTTACTCGCAGGGGGGTACCTACGAGCAGTACTTC
CDR3 protein: CASSYSQGGTYEQYF

J gene: TRBJ2-5
clone size: NA
V gene: TRBV14
D gene: NA
CDR3 DNA: TGTGCCAGCAGCCAGGGAGGTAGGGGGACAAGTCAAGAGACCCAGTACTTC
CDR3 protein: CASSQGGRGTSQETQYF

J gene: TRBJ2-5
clone size: NA
V gene: TRBV5-6
D gene: NA
CDR3 DNA: TGTGCCAGCAGCAGGACCGGGACACTCCAAGAGACCCAGTACTTC
CDR3 protein: CASSRTGTLQETQYF

J gene: TRBJ1-4
clone size: few
V gene: TRBV18
D gene: NA
CDR3 DNA: TGTGCCAGCTCAGAGGGGCTAATGAAAAGGATGTTTTTT
CDR3 protein: CASSEGLMKRMFF

J gene: TRBJ2-3
clone size: NA
V gene: TRBV10-3
D gene: NA
CDR3 DNA: TGTGCCACTAGATCGAGGGGCGGGGCAGATACGCAGTATTTT
CDR3 protein: CATRSRGGADTQYF

J gene: TRBJ2-2
clone size: NA
V gene: TRBV7-9
D gene: NA
CDR3 DNA: TGTGCCAGCAGCTTAGAGGGGTTCGGGGAGCTGTTTTTT
CDR3 protein: CASSLEGFGELFF

J gene: TRBJ1-6
clone size: NA
V gene: TRBV6-1
D gene: TRBD1
CDR3 DNA: TGTGCCAGCAGCCCACCGACAGGGGTGGATTCACCCCTCCACTTT
CDR3 protein: CASSPPTGVDSPLHF

J gene: TRBJ2-2
clone size: NA
V gene: TRBV19
D gene: NA
CDR3 DNA: TGTGCCAGTAGTATATTCGCGGGGGCGGGCACCGGGGAGCTGTTTTTT
CDR3 protein: CASSIFAGAGTGELFF

J gene: TRBJ2-2
clone size: once
V gene: TRBV6-1
D gene: NA
CDR3 DNA: TGTGCCAGTGAAGACTGGGTCTCGAACACCGGGGAGCTGTTTTTT
CDR3 protein: CASEDWVSNTGELFF

J gene: TRBJ2-2
clone size: NA
V gene: TRBV7-9
D gene: NA
CDR3 DNA: TGTGCCAGCAGCTCTCGGGGAGCAGAGGGAAGCGGGGAGCTGTTTTTT
CDR3 protein: CASSSRGAEGSGELFF